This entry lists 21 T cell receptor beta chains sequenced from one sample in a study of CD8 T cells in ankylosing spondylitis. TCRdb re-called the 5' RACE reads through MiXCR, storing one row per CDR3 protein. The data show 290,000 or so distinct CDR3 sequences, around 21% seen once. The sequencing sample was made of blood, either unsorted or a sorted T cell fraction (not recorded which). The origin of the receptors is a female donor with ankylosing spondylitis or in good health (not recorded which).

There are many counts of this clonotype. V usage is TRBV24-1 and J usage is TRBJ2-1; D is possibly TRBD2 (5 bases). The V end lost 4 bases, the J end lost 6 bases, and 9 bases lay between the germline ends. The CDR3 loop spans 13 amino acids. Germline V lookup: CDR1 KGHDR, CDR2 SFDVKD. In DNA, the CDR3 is TGTGCCACCAGTGACCGGACTCTCAATGAGCAGTTCTTC. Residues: CATSDRTLNEQFF.

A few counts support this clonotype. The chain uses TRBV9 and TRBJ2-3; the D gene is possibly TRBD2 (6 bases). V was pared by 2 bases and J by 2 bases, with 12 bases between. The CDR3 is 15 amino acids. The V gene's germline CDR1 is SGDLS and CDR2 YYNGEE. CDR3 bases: TGTGCCAGCAGCGTCCGGGACTTTAACACAGATACGCAGTATTTT. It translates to CASSVRDFNTDTQYF. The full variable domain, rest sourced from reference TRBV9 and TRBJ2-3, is DSGVTQTPKHLITATGQRVTLRCSPRSGDLSVYWYQQSLDQGLQFLIQYYNGEERAKGNILERFSAQQFPDLHSELNLSSLELGDSALYFCASSVRDFNTDTQYFGPGTRLTVL.

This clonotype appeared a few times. The CDR3 DNA follows: TGTGCCAGCAGTTTGGAAAGGGCCAGTGGGGAGACCCAGTACTTC. Its protein is CASSLERASGETQYF. The genes are TRBV6-2 or TRBV6-3 and TRBJ2-5, with unresolved D. The CDR3 consists of 15 residues. V lost 4 bases and J 5 bases, leaving 17 bases between the germline ends. Per germline, CDR1 MNHEY and CDR2 SVGEGT.

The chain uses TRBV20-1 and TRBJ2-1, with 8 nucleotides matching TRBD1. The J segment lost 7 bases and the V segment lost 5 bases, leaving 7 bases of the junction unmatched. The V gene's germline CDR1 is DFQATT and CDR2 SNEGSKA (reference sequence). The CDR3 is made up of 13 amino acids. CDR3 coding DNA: TGCAGTGCTTGGACAGGGTATAGGAATGAGCAGTTCTTC. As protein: CSAWTGYRNEQFF.

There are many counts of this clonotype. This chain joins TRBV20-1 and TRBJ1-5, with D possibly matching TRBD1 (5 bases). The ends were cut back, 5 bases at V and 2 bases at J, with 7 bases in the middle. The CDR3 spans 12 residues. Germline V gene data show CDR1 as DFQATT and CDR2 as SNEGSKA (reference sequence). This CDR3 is CSARDGNQPQHF. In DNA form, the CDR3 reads TGCAGTGCTCGGGACGGCAATCAGCCCCAGCATTTT.

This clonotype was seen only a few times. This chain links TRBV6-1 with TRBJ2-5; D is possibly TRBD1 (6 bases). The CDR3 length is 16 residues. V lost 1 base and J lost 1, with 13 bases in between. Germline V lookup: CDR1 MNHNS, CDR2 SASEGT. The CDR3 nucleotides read TGTGCCAGCAGTGAAGGAGCAGGGGTGGGCCAAGAGACCCAGTACTTC. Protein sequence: CASSEGAGVGQETQYF.

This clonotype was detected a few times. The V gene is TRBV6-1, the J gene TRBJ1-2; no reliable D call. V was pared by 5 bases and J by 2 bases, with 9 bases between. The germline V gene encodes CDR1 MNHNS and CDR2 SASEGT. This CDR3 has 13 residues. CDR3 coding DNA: TGTGCCAGCAGTAAACACTTCAACTATGGCTACACCTTC. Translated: CASSKHFNYGYTF.

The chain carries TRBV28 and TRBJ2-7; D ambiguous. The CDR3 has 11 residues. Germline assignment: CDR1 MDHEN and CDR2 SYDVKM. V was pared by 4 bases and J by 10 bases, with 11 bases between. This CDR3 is CASSYAGYQYF. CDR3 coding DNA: TGTGCCAGCAGTTACGCCGGGTATCAGTACTTC.

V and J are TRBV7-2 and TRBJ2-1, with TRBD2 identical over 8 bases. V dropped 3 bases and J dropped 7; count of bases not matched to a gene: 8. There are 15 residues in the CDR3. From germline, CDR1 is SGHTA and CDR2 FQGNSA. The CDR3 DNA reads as TGTGCCAGCAGCTTCGACGGGAGGGCCAAGAATGAGCAGTTCTTC. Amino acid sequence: CASSFDGRAKNEQFF.

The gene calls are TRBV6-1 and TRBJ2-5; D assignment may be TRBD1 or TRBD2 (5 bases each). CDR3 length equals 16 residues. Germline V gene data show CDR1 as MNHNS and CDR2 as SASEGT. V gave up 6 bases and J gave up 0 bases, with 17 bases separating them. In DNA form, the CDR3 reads TGTGCCAGCAGACCACGGACACGGCGGGACCAAGAGACCCAGTACTTC. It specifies CASRPRTRRDQETQYF.

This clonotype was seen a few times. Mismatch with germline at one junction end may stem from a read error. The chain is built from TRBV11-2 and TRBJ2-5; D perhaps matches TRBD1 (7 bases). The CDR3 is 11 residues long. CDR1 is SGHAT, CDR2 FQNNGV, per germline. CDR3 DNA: TGTGCCAGCAGCGGAGGGGACAGTGGAGTCTTC. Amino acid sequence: CASSGGDSGVF. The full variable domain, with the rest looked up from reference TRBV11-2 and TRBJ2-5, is EAGVAQSPRYKIIEKRQSVAFWCNPISGHATLYWYQQILGQGPKLLIQFQNNGVVDDSQLPKDRFSAERLKGVDSTLKIQPAKLEDSAVYLCASSGGDSGVFGPGTRLLVL.

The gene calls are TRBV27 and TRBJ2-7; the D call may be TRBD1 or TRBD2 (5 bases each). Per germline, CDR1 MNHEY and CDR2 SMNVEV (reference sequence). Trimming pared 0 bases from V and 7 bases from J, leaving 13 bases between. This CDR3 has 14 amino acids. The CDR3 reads CASSLSPRDGEQYF. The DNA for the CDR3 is TGTGCCAGCAGTTTATCCCCCCGGGACGGGGAGCAGTACTTC.

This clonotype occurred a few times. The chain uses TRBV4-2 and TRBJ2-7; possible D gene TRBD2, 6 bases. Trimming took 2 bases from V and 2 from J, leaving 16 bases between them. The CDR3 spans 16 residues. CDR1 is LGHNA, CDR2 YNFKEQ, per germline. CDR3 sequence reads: CASSQYPRGMTYEQYF. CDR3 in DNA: TGTGCCAGCAGCCAATATCCCCGCGGGATGACCTACGAGCAGTACTTC.

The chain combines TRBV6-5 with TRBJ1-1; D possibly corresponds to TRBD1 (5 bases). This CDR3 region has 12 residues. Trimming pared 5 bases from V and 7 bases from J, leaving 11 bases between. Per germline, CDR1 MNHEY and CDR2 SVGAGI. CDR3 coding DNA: TGTGCCAGCAGTCAGGGCGGCGGTGAAGCTTTCTTT. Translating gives CASSQGGGEAFF.

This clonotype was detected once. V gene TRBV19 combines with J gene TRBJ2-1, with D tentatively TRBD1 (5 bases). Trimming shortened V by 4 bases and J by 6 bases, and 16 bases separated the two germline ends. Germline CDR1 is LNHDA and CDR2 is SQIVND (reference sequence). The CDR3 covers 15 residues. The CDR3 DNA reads TGTGCCAGTAGTAGTACCAGGGATTACGGCAATGAGCAGTTCTTC. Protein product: CASSSTRDYGNEQFF.

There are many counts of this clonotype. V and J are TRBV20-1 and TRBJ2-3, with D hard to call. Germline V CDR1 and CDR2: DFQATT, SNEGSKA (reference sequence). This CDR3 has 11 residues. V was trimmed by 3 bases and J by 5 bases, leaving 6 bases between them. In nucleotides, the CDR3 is TGCAGTGCTAGTCGTCGAGATACGCAGTATTTT. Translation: CSASRRDTQYF.

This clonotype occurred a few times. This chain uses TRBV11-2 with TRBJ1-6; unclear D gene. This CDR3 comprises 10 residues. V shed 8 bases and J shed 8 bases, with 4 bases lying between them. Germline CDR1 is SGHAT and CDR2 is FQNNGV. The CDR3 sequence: CASGYSPLHF. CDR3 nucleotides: TGTGCCAGCGGTTATTCACCCCTCCACTTT.

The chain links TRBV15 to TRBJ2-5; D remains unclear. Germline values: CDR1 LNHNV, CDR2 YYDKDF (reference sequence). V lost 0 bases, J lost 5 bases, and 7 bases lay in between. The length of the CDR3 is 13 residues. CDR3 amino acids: CATSRDLGETQYF. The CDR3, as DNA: TGTGCCACCAGCAGAGATCTTGGGGAGACCCAGTACTTC.

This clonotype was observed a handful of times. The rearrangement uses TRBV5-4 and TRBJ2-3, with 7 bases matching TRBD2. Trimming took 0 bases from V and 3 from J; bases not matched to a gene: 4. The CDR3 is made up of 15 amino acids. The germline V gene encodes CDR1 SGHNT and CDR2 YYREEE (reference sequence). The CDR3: CASSLEAGETDTQYF. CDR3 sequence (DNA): TGTGCCAGCAGCTTGGAGGCGGGAGAAACAGATACGCAGTATTTT.

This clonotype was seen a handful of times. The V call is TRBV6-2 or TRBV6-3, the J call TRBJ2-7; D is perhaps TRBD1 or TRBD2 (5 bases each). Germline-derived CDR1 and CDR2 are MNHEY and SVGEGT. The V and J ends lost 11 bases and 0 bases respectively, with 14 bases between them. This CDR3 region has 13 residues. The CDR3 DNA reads TGTGCCTCGAGGGGTAGCACCTCCTACGAGCAGTACTTC. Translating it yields CASRGSTSYEQYF.

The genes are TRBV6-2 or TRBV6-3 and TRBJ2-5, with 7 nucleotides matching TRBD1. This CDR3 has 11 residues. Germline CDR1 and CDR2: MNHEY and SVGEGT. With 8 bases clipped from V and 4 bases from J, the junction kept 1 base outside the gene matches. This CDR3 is CASYRGETQYF. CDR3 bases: TGTGCCAGCTACAGGGGAGAGACCCAGTACTTC.